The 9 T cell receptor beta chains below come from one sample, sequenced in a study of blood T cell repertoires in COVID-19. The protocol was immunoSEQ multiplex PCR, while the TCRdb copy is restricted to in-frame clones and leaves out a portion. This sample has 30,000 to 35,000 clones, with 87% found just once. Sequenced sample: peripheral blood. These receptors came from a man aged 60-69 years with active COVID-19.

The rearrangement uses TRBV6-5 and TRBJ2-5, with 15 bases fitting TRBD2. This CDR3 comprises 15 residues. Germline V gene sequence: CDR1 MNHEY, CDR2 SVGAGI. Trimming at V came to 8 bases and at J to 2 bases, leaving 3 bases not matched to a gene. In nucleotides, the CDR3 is TGTGCCAGCGCGGGACTAGCGGGGGGACAAGAGACCCAGTACTTC. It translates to CASAGLAGGQETQYF.

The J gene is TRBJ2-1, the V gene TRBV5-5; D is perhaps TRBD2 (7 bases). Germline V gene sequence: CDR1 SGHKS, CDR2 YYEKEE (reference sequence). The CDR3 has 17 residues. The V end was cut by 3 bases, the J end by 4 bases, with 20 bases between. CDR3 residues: CASSSTGGPSWYNEQFF. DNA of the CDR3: TGTGCCAGCAGCTCAACGGGGGGCCCCTCCTGGTACAATGAGCAGTTCTTC.

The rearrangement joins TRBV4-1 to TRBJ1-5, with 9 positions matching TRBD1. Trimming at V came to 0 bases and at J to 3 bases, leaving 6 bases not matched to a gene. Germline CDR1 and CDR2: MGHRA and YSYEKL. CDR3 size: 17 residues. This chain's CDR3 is CASSQESQGAINQPQHF. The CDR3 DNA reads TGCGCCAGCAGCCAAGAATCACAGGGGGCCATCAATCAGCCCCAGCATTTT.

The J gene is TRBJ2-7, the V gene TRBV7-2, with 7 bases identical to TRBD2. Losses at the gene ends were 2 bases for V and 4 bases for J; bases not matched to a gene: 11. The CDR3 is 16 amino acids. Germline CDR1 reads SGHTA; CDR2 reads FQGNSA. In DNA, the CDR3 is TGTGCCAGCAGCTTAATTCAGGCGGGAGTTCGGTACGAGCAGTACTTC. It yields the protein CASSLIQAGVRYEQYF.

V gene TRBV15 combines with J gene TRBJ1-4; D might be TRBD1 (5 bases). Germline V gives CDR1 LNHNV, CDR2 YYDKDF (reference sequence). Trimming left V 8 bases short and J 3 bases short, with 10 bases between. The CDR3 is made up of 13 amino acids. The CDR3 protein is CATVRGANEKLFF. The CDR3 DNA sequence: TGTGCCACCGTACGGGGGGCTAATGAAAAACTGTTTTTT.

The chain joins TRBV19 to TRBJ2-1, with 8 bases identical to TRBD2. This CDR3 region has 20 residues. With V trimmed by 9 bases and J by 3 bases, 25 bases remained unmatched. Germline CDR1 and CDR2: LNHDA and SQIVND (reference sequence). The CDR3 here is CASSLRGASGGPSSYNEQFF. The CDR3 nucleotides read TGTGCCAGCAGCCTCCGAGGGGCCAGCGGGGGCCCCAGTAGCTACAATGAGCAGTTCTTC.

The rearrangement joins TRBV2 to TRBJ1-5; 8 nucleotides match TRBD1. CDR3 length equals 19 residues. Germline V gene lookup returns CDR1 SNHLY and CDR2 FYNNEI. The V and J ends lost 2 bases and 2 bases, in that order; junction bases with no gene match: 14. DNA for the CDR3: TGTGCCAGCAGTGAATTCGCCCTTTTCGACAGGGGAGGCAATCAGCCCCAGCATTTT. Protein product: CASSEFALFDRGGNQPQHF. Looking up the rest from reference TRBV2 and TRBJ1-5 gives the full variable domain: EPEVTQTPSHQVTQMGQEVILRCVPISNHLYFYWYRQILGQKVEFLVSFYNNEISEKSEIFDDQFSVERPDGSNFTLKIRSTKLEDSAMYFCASSEFALFDRGGNQPQHFGDGTRLSIL.

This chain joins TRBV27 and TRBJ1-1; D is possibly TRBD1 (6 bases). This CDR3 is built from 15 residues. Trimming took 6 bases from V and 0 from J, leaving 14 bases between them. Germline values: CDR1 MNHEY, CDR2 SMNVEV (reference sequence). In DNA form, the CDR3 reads TGTGCCAGCAGGTCCGGACAGATCATGAACACTGAAGCTTTCTTT. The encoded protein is CASRSGQIMNTEAFF.

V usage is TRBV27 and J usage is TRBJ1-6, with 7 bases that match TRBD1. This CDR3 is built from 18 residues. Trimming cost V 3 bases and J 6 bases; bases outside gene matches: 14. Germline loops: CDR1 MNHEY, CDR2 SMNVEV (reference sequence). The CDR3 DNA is TGTGCCAGCAGTTTTATCTTTTCTCCGGGACAGTTTAATTCACCCCTCCACTTT. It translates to CASSFIFSPGQFNSPLHF.